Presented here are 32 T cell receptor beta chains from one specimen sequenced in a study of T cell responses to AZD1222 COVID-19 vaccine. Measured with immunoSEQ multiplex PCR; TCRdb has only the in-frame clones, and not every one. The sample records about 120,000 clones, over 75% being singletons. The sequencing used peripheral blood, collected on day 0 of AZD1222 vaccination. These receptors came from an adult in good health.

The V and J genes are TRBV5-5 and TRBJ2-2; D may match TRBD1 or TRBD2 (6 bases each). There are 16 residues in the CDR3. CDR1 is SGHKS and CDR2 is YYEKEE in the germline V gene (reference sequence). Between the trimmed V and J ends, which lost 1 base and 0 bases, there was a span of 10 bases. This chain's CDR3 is CASSLNGGANTGELFF. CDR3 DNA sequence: TGTGCCAGCAGCTTGAACGGGGGCGCGAACACCGGGGAGCTGTTTTTT. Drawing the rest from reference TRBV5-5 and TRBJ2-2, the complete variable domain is DAGVTQSPTHLIKTRGQQVTLRCSPISGHKSVSWYQQVLGQGPQFIFQYYEKEERGRGNFPDRFSARQFPNYSSELNVNALLLGDSALYLCASSLNGGANTGELFFGEGSRLTVL.

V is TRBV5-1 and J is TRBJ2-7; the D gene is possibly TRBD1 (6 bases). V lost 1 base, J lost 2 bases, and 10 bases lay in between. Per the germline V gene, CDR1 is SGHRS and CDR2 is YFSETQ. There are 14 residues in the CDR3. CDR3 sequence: CASSLQGHTYEQYF. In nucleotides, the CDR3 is TGCGCCAGCAGCTTGCAGGGGCACACCTACGAGCAGTACTTC.

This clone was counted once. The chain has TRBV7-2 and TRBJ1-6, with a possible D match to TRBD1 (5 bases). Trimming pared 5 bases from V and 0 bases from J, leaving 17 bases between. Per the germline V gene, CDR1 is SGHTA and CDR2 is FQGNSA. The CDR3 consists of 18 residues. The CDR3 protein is CASSPGPIFSSYNSPLHF. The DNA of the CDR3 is TGTGCCAGCAGCCCGGGACCGATCTTTAGCTCCTATAATTCACCCCTCCACTTT.

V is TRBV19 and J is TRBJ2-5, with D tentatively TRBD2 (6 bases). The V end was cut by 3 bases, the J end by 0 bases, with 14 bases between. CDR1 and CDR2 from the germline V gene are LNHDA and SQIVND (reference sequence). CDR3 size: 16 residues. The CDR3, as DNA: TGTGCCAGTAGTATTCGGGGGACTCCTTACCAAGAGACCCAGTACTTC. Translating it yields CASSIRGTPYQETQYF.

The CDR3 sequence is CASSQRGITEAFF. The CDR3, as DNA: TGCGCCAGCAGCCAACGGGGGATAACTGAAGCTTTCTTT. The rearrangement links TRBV4-3 to TRBJ1-1, with TRBD1 as a possible D gene (5 bases). V lost 2 bases and J 5 bases, leaving 9 bases between the germline ends. Germline assignment: CDR1 LGHNA and CDR2 YSLEER. CDR3 size: 13 residues.

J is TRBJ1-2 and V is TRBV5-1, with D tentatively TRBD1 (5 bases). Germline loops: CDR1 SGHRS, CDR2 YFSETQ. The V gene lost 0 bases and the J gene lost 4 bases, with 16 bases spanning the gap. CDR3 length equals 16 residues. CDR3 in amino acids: CASSLVTGGRAYGYTF. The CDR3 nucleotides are TGCGCCAGCAGCTTGGTTACAGGCGGGCGAGCCTATGGCTACACCTTC.

This CDR3 reads CASSEPSSGRGNEQFF. The DNA of the CDR3 is TGCGCCAGCAGCGAGCCCAGCAGCGGGAGGGGCAATGAGCAGTTCTTC. The chain recombines TRBV10-2 with TRBJ2-1; 10 bases map to TRBD2. Trimming took 6 bases from V and 6 from J; bases not matched to a gene: 11. In germline, CDR1 is WSHSY, CDR2 SAAADI. CDR3 size: 16 residues.

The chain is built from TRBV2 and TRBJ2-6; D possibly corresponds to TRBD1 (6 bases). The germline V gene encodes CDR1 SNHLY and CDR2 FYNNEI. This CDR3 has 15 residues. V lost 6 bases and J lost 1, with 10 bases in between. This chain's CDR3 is CASSAGVSGANVLTF. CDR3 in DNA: TGTGCCAGCAGCGCAGGGGTTTCTGGGGCCAACGTCCTGACTTTC.

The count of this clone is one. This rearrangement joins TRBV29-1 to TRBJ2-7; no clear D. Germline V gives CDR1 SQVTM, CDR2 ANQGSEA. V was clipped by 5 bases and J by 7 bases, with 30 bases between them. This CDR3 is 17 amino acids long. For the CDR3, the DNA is TGCAGCGTTTTGCCCTTCGGCAGGTTGAGCGTCGATAGGGAGCAGTACTTC. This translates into CSVLPFGRLSVDREQYF.

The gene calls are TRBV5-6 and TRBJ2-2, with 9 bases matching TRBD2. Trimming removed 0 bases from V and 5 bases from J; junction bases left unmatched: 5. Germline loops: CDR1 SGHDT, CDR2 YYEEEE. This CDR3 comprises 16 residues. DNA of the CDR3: TGTGCCAGCAGCTTGGTCTCAGCGGGAGGAACCGGGGAGCTGTTTTTT. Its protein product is CASSLVSAGGTGELFF.

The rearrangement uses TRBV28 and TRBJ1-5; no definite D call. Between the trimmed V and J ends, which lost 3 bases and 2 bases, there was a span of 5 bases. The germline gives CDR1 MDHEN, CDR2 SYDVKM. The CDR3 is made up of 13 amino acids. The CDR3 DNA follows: TGTGCCAGCAGTTTTCTGGGCAATCAGCCCCAGCATTTT. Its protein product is CASSFLGNQPQHF.

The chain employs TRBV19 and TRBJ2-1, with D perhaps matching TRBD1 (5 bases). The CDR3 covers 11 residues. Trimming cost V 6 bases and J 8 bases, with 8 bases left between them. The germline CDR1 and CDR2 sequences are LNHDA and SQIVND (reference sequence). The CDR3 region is CASRLQDEQFF. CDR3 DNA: TGTGCCAGTAGGTTACAGGATGAGCAGTTCTTC. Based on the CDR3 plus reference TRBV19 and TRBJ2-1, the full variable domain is DGGITQSPKYLFRKEGQNVTLSCEQNLNHDAMYWYRQDPGQGLRLIYYSQIVNDFQKGDIAEGYSVSREKKESFPLTVTSAQKNPTAFYLCASRLQDEQFFGPGTRLTVL.

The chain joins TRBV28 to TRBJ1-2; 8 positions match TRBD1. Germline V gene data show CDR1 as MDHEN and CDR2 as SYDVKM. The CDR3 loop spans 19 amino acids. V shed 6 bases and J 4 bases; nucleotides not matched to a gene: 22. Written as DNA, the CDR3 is TGTGCCAGCAGCCCAAGTGGGGGGACAGGAGCATTGCGCCCCTATGGCTACACCTTC. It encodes CASSPSGGTGALRPYGYTF.

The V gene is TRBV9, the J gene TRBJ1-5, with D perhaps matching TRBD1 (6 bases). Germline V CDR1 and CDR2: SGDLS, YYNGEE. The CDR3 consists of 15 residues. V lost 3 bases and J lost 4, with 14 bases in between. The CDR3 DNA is TGTGCCAGCAGCGCCTCCGGGACACCAAATCAGCCCCAGCATTTT. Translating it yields CASSASGTPNQPQHF.

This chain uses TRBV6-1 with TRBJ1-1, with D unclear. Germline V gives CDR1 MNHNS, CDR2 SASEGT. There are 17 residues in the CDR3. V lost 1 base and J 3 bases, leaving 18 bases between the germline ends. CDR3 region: CASSEVAMTLGYTEAFF. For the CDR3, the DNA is TGTGCCAGCAGTGAAGTTGCGATGACCCTGGGGTACACTGAAGCTTTCTTT.

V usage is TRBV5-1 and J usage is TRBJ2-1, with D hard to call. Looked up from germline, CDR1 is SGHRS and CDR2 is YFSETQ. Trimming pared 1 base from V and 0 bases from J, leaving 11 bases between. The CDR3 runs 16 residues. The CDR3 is CASSLIGGRSYNEQFF. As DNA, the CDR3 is TGCGCCAGCAGCTTGATAGGCGGTCGCTCCTACAATGAGCAGTTCTTC.

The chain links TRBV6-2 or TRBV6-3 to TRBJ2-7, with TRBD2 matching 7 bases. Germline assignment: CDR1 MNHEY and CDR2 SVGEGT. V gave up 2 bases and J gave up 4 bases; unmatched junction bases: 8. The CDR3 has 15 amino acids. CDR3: CASSYPGREKYEQYF. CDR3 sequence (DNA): TGTGCCAGCAGTTACCCTGGGAGGGAAAAATACGAGCAGTACTTC.

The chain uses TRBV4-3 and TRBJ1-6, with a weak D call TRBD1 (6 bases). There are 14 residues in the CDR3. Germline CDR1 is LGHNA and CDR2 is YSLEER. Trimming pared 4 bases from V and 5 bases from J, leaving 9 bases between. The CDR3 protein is CASSLRGHNSPLHF. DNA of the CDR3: TGCGCCAGCAGCCTCAGGGGCCATAATTCACCCCTCCACTTT.

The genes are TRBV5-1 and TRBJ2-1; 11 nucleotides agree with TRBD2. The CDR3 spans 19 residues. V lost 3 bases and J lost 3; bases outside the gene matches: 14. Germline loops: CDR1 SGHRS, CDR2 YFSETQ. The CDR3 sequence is CASSSTRLTGTSGYNEQFF. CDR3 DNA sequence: TGCGCCAGCAGCTCGACCCGCCTGACCGGGACTAGCGGCTACAATGAGCAGTTCTTC.

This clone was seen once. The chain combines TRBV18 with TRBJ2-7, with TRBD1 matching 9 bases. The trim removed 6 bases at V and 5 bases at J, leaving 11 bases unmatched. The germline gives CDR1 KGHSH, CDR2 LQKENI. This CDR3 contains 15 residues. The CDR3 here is CASSPLGQGGHEQYF. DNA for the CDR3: TGTGCCAGCTCCCCCCTGGGACAGGGAGGCCACGAGCAGTACTTC.

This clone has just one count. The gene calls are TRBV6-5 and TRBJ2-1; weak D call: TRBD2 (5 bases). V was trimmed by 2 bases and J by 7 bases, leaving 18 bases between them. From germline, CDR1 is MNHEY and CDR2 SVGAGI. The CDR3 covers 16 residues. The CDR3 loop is CASSYPPGSFGNEQFF. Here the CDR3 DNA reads TGTGCCAGCAGTTACCCACCGGGGAGCTTCGGGAATGAGCAGTTCTTC.

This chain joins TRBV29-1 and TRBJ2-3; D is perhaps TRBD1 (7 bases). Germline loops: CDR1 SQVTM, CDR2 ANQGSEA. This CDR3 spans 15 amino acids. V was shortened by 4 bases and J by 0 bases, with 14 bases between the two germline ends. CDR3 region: CSVGGRGTSTDTQYF. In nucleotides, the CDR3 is TGCAGCGTTGGGGGCAGGGGGACTAGCACAGATACGCAGTATTTT.

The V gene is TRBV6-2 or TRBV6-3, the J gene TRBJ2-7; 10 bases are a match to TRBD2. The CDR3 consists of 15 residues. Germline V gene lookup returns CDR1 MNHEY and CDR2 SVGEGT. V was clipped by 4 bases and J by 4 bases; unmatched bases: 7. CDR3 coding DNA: TGTGCCAGCAGTTCAGGAGGGACTAGCGAATACGAGCAGTACTTC. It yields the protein CASSSGGTSEYEQYF.

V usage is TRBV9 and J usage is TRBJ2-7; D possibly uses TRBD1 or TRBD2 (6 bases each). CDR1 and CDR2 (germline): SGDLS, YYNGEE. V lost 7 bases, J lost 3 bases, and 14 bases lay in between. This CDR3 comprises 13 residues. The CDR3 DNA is TGTGCCAGCGGGCCGGGGGACATCTACGAGCAGTACTTC. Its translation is CASGPGDIYEQYF.

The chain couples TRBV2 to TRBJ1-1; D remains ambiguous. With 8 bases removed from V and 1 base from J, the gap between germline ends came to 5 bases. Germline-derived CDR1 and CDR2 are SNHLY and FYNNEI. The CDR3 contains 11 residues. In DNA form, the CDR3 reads TGTGCCAGCGGAAAGAACACTGAAGCTTTCTTT. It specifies CASGKNTEAFF.

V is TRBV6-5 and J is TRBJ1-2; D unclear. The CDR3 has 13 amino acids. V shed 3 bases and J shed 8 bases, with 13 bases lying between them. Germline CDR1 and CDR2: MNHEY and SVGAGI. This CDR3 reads CASSYGEIGGYTF. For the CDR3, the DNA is TGTGCCAGCAGTTATGGGGAAATAGGAGGCTACACCTTC.

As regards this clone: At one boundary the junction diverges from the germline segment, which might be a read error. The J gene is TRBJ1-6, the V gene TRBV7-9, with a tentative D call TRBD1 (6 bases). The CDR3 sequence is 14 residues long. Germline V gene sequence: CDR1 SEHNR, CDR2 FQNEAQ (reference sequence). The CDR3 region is CASSPITGNSPLHF. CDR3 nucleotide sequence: TGTGCCAGCAGCCCAATAACAGGGAATTCACCTCTCCACTTT.

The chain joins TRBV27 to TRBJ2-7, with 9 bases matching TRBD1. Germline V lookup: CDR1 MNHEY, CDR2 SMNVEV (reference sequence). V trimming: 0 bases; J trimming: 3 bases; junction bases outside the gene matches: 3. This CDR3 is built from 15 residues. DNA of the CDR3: TGTGCCAGCAGTTTATCTTCGGGACAGGGCTACGAGCAGTACTTC. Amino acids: CASSLSSGQGYEQYF.

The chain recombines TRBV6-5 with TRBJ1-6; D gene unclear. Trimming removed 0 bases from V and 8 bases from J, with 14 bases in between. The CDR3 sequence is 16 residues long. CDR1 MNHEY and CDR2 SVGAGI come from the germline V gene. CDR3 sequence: CASSYSRWAGDSPLHF. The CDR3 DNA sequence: TGTGCCAGCAGTTACTCGAGGTGGGCTGGGGATTCACCCCTCCACTTT.

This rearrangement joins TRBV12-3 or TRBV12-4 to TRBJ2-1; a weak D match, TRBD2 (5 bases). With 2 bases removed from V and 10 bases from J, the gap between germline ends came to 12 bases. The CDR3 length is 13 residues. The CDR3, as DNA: TGTGCCAGCAGTTTATCGGGTTCGGGGGAGCAGTTCTTC. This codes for CASSLSGSGEQFF.

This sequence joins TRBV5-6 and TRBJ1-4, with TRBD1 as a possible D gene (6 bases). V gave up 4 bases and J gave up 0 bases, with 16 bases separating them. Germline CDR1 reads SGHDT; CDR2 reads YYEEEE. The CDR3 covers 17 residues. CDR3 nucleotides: TGTGCCAGCAGCGTCCTGAGGGGGAGCGCAACTAATGAAAAACTGTTTTTT. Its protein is CASSVLRGSATNEKLFF.

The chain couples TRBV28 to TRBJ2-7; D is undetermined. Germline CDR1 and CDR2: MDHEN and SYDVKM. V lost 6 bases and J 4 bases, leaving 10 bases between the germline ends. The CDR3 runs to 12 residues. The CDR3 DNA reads TGTGCCAGCAGAGTGTCACTTTACGAGCAGTACTTC. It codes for CASRVSLYEQYF.